This T cell receptor (beta chain) was obtained from a study of blood T cell repertoires in COVID-19. Profiling relied on immunoSEQ multiplex PCR, and the TCRdb table lists in-frame clones only, not all of them. The sample lists around 50,000 clones; approximately 87% were seen once. The CDR3 is 16 residues long. Germline V CDR1 and CDR2: KGHSH, LQKENI. The J segment lost 6 bases and the V segment lost 1 base, leaving 7 bases of the junction unmatched. V and J are TRBV18 and TRBJ1-2; 11 positions agree with TRBD1. Sequences were obtained from peripheral blood. The source of this sequence is a human donor in a cohort sampled during active COVID-19. The CDR3 here is CASSPQGQGARNGYTF. The CDR3 DNA sequence: TGTGCCAGCTCACCACAAGGACAGGGGGCTAGGAATGGCTACACCTTC.